The 8 T cell receptor beta chains reported below all come from one sample, sequenced in a study of cytomegalovirus exposure and HLA in healthy donors. Both 60 Vbeta primers and 13 Jbeta primers went into the PCR. The table came from immunoSEQ multiplex PCR; TCRdb's copy has only in-frame clones and leaves some out. The sample gives under 150,000 clones, 70% to 85% of which show up once; around 2.7% is in the top ten. Sequenced input: PBMCs. The receptor source for this set is a woman younger than 30 in good health and CMV-seronegative.

V and J are TRBV7-2 and TRBJ2-5; weak D call: TRBD1 (6 bases). Trimming took off 5 bases at V and 6 bases at J, with 13 bases between the two ends. This CDR3 has 13 residues. Germline CDR1 SGHTA, CDR2 FQGNSA. For the CDR3, the DNA is TGTGCCAGCAGCCAAAACAGGGAGCAGACCCAGTACTTC. It translates to CASSQNREQTQYF.

J is TRBJ2-1 and V is TRBV7-9, with D unclear. Germline loops: CDR1 SEHNR, CDR2 FQNEAQ (reference sequence). The CDR3 has 12 amino acids. V lost 2 bases and J 5 bases, leaving 4 bases between the germline ends. CDR3 residues: CASSLHNNEQFF. The DNA of the CDR3 is TGTGCCAGCAGCTTACACAACAATGAGCAGTTCTTC.

This chain links TRBV9 with TRBJ2-3, with 8 bases aligning to TRBD2. The germline CDR1 and CDR2 sequences are SGDLS and YYNGEE. With V trimmed by 4 bases and J by 4 bases, 11 bases remained unmatched. The CDR3 length is 16 residues. The CDR3: CASSPGGRGVADTQYF. CDR3 bases: TGTGCCAGCAGCCCCGGGGGGCGGGGGGTGGCAGATACGCAGTATTTT.

The genes are TRBV28 and TRBJ2-1; tentative D call: TRBD2 (6 bases). Per the germline V gene, CDR1 is MDHEN and CDR2 is SYDVKM. Trimming cost V 5 bases and J 5 bases, with 16 bases left between them. The CDR3 length is 15 residues. Written as DNA, the CDR3 is TGTGCCAGCAGTCGAAATGGCGGGGCTAACAATGAGCAGTTCTTC. Translated: CASSRNGGANNEQFF.

V usage is TRBV2 and J usage is TRBJ1-1, with D perhaps TRBD1 (5 bases). CDR3 length equals 14 residues. Germline CDR1 and CDR2: SNHLY and FYNNEI. Trimming pared 6 bases from V and 5 bases from J, leaving 16 bases between. The CDR3 sequence is CASSPAGGGTEAFF. CDR3 coding DNA: TGTGCCAGCAGCCCCGCCGGGGGTGGGACTGAAGCTTTCTTT.

As for this clone: Sequence at one end of the junction differs from germline and may be a read error. The chain employs TRBV7-7 and TRBJ2-7; TRBD2 agrees at 13 bases. This CDR3 has 14 residues. CDR1 SSHAT and CDR2 FNYEAQ come from the germline V gene (reference sequence). CDR3 sequence reads: CASSPGLAGDEQYF. The CDR3 DNA reads TGTGCTAGCAGCCCAGGACTAGCGGGAGACGAGCAGTACTTC.

In DNA, the CDR3 is TGTGCCAGCAGCTACGCCGGGGACAGGCACACCTTC. This sequence encodes CASSYAGDRHTF. The rearrangement joins TRBV11-2 to TRBJ1-2; 8 nucleotides align to TRBD1. CDR1 SGHAT and CDR2 FQNNGV come from the germline V gene. The CDR3 is 12 amino acids. The trim removed 4 bases at V and 12 bases at J, leaving 7 bases unmatched.

In regard to this clone: A read error may produce the germline difference seen at one junction end. CDR3 bases: TGTGCTAGCAGCTTAGAGACAGGGCCCTACAATGAGCAGTTCTTC. Protein product: CASSLETGPYNEQFF. The rearrangement uses TRBV7-7 and TRBJ2-1, with 7 bases that match TRBD1. This CDR3 has 15 amino acids. The V gene's germline CDR1 is SSHAT and CDR2 FNYEAQ (reference sequence).